Below are 14 T cell receptor beta chains sequenced from a single sample in a study of beta chain features in type 1 diabetes. No antigen has been identified for these receptors. Notes on the study in general: Shortening that was moderate but significant affected the TCRB CDR3s of Type 1 diabetes patients in all four CD4+ subsets.

The investigators reverse transcribed all of the isolated RNA, so they sequenced expressed TCRB transcripts. Profiled with immunoSEQ multiplex PCR; TCRdb holds only in-frame clones, not every one. The data hold under 850,000 clones, with 10% to 15% observed a single time. Sample: naive CD4+ T cells from blood. These receptors came from a man between 18 and 29 years old with type 1 diabetes.

This clone has only a few counts. At the DNA level, this CDR3 is encoded by other sequences in the same sample as well. The chain is built from TRBV18 and TRBJ1-5; D is ambiguous. With 3 bases removed from V and 4 bases from J, the gap between germline ends came to 7 bases. The CDR3 consists of 13 residues. Germline V gene sequence: CDR1 KGHSH, CDR2 LQKENI. The CDR3 DNA reads TGTGCCAGCTCACCCAGCGAGAATCAGCCCCAGCATTTT. Its translation: CASSPSENQPQHF.

The chain is built from TRBV7-9 and TRBJ2-3; D is uncertain. The CDR3 has 13 residues. V was trimmed by 1 base and J by 4 bases, leaving 6 bases between them. Germline V gene data show CDR1 as SEHNR and CDR2 as FQNEAQ (reference sequence). The CDR3 coding sequence is TGTGCCAGCAGCTTAGATAGCTCAGATACGCAGTATTTT. This codes for CASSLDSSDTQYF. The full variable domain, with the rest looked up from reference TRBV7-9 and TRBJ2-3, is DTGVSQNPRHKITKRGQNVTFRCDPISEHNRLYWYRQTLGQGPEFLTYFQNEAQLEKSRLLSDRFSAERPKGSFSTLEIQRTEQGDSAMYLCASSLDSSDTQYFGPGTRLTVL.

Only a few counts were recorded for this clone. V usage is TRBV5-6 and J usage is TRBJ1-1, with D maybe TRBD1 (5 bases). Per the germline V gene, CDR1 is SGHDT and CDR2 is YYEEEE. V was shortened by 6 bases and J by 1 base, with 13 bases between the two germline ends. This CDR3 is built from 14 residues. The CDR3: CASTRGIANTEAFF. The DNA of the CDR3 is TGTGCCAGCACACGGGGCATAGCGAACACTGAAGCTTTCTTT.

The rearrangement links TRBV30 to TRBJ1-6; D is possibly TRBD1 (5 bases). V was clipped by 5 bases and J by 6 bases, with 14 bases between them. This CDR3 spans 14 amino acids. Germline V gives CDR1 GTSNPN, CDR2 SVGIG (reference sequence). As DNA, the CDR3 is TGTGCCTGGCAAACGGGGGGAGGTAATTCACCCCTCCACTTT. Amino acid sequence: CAWQTGGGNSPLHF.

This clone was picked up a small number of times. The chain joins TRBV4-1 to TRBJ2-1, with TRBD2 identical over 10 bases. Germline V gene lookup returns CDR1 MGHRA and CDR2 YSYEKL. V was clipped by 0 bases and J by 2 bases; unmatched bases: 1. CDR3 length: 16 residues. DNA of the CDR3: TGCGCCAGCAGCCAAGATACTAGCGGGGCCTACAATGAGCAGTTCTTC. Encoded protein: CASSQDTSGAYNEQFF.

This chain uses TRBV30 with TRBJ1-2, with unresolved D. The CDR3 spans 14 residues. V dropped 2 bases and J dropped 5 bases, with 15 bases sitting between them. CDR1 GTSNPN and CDR2 SVGIG come from the germline V gene (reference sequence). DNA of the CDR3: TGTGCCTGGAGTAGGACCGCGAGTGGGTATGGCTACACCTTC. Amino acid sequence: CAWSRTASGYGYTF.

This rearrangement joins TRBV14 to TRBJ2-5, with a tentative D call TRBD1 (6 bases). The V gene lost 4 bases and the J gene lost 5 bases, with 17 bases spanning the gap. Germline values: CDR1 SGHDN, CDR2 FVKESK. The CDR3 has 15 amino acids. CDR3 loop: CASSPRTGMEETQYF. CDR3 in DNA: TGTGCCAGCAGCCCCCGAACAGGGATGGAGGAGACCCAGTACTTC.

The genes are TRBV29-1 and TRBJ2-5; D not resolved. Trimming cost V 3 bases and J 5 bases, with 7 bases left between them. The CDR3 has 11 amino acids. CDR1 SQVTM and CDR2 ANQGSEA come from the germline V gene. CDR3 DNA sequence: TGCAGCGTTGACTTCAGGGAGACCCAGTACTTC. Its protein product is CSVDFRETQYF.

To note about this clone: Different DNA sequences within this sample yield the same CDR3. The chain combines TRBV5-1 with TRBJ1-1, with D tentatively TRBD1 (5 bases). Trimming stripped 0 bases from V and 5 bases from J, with 11 bases between. CDR1 is SGHRS and CDR2 is YFSETQ in the germline V gene. The length of the CDR3 is 14 residues. Here the CDR3 reads CASSLEGLGTEAFF. Here the CDR3 DNA reads TGCGCCAGCAGCTTGGAGGGGCTTGGTACTGAAGCTTTCTTT. The entire variable domain, with the rest obtained from reference TRBV5-1 and TRBJ1-1, is as follows: KAGVTQTPRYLIKTRGQQVTLSCSPISGHRSVSWYQQTPGQGLQFLFEYFSETQRNKGNFPGRFSGRQFSNSRSEMNVSTLELGDSALYLCASSLEGLGTEAFFGQGTRLTVV.

This clone has only a few counts. The chain joins TRBV29-1 to TRBJ1-1; maybe TRBD1 (6 bases). V gave up 4 bases and J gave up 0 bases, with 12 bases separating them. The CDR3 loop spans 14 amino acids. Germline assignment: CDR1 SQVTM and CDR2 ANQGSEA. CDR3 region: CSVVRGGMNTEAFF. CDR3 in DNA: TGCAGCGTTGTAAGGGGGGGGATGAACACTGAAGCTTTCTTT.

In its sample, this clone was seen many times. This chain uses TRBV28 with TRBJ2-4, with D unclear. Germline values: CDR1 MDHEN, CDR2 SYDVKM. The CDR3 has 12 amino acids. V lost 6 bases to trimming and J lost 6 bases, with 9 bases between them. CDR3 nucleotide sequence: TGTGCCAGCAGCGCCCTAGGAAACATTCAGTACTTC. This sequence encodes CASSALGNIQYF.

This clone was seen just once. The DNA for the CDR3 is TGCGCCAGCAGTTCCGGGACGGAGGGGGAGACCCAGTACTTC. This sequence encodes CASSSGTEGETQYF. V gene TRBV5-1 combines with J gene TRBJ2-5; maybe TRBD2 (6 bases). The CDR3 has 14 amino acids. Trimming cost V 5 bases and J 5 bases, with 16 bases left between them. CDR1 and CDR2 from the germline V gene are SGHRS and YFSETQ.

V is TRBV2 and J is TRBJ2-1, with TRBD2 matching 8 bases. CDR3 length: 15 residues. J gave up 4 bases and V 6 bases, and 8 bases lay outside the gene matches. Germline lookup yields CDR1 SNHLY and CDR2 FYNNEI. In nucleotides, the CDR3 is TGTGCCAGCAGCCTTGATCGGGAGGGGTACAATGAGCAGTTCTTC. Translating it yields CASSLDREGYNEQFF.

This sequence joins TRBV10-3 and TRBJ1-2; 10 bases line up with TRBD1. Trimming took 5 bases from V and 10 from J; bases not matched to a gene: 7. The CDR3 has 13 residues. Germline V gives CDR1 ENHRY, CDR2 SYGVKD. The CDR3, as DNA: TGTGCCATCAGTCCCGGGACAGGGGATCCCTACACCTTC. Translating it yields CAISPGTGDPYTF.